This TCR beta chain was sequenced for a study of Ad26.COV2.S vaccination and SARS-CoV-2 variants. The study's findings and limits: There was a possibility that the TCR breadth and depth analyses underestimated total T cell responses.

Treatment: roughly 19 received Ad26.COV2.S at low or high dose, single or two shots; about 5 received placebo; per-sample allocation not given. Samples analyzed were those drawn on day 63 after the first vaccine or placebo injection. This person who donated was an adult of 18-55 years in Boston. This clone has more than one count but fewer than ten. What it recognizes is unknown. Different DNA sequences within this sample yield the same CDR3. TCRdb's table, derived via immunoSEQ multiplex PCR, lists solely in-frame clones and lacks some. The table lists 350,000 to 500,000 clones, less than 95% of them singletons. V dropped 5 bases and J dropped 2 bases, with 7 bases sitting between them. CDR3 length: 12 residues. CDR1 and CDR2 from the germline V gene are SGHDT and YYEEEE.

The sequencing here drew on peripheral blood, taken in a trial of Ad26.COV2.S vaccine versus placebo. The rearrangement joins TRBV5-6 to TRBJ1-1; no clear D gene. This clonotype was sampled from a person between 18 and 65 years old who received the Ad26.COV2.S COVID-19 vaccine or a placebo. CDR3 protein: CASSSENTEAFF. As DNA, the CDR3 is TGTGCCAGCAGTTCCGAAAACACTGAAGCTTTCTTT.